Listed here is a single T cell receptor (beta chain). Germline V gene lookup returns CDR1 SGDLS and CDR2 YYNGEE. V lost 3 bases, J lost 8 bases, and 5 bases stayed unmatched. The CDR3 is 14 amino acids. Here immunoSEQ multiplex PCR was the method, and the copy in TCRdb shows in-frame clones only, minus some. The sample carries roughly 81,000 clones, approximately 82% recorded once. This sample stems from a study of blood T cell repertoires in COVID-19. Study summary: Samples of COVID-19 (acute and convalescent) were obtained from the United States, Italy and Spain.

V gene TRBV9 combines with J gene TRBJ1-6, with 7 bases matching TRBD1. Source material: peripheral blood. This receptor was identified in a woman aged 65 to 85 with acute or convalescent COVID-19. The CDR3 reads CASSGGQTHSPLHF. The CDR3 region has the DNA TGTGCCAGCAGCGGGGGACAGACCCATTCACCCCTCCACTTT.